The sequence of this TCR beta chain was determined in a study of T-cell reconstitution after alpha-beta-depleted transplantation in children. V lost 4 bases, J lost 2 bases, and 12 bases lay in between. CDR3 length equals 13 residues. Looked up from germline, CDR1 is SQVTM and CDR2 is ANQGSEA. Unique molecular identifiers were used in preparing the TCRbeta library. In TCRdb, the PCR reads were re-called with MiXCR into one record per CDR3 protein. The table lists about 610,000 distinct CDR3 sequences, roughly a tenth of them singletons, with less than 4.5% in the top ten. The receptor's source is a human donor who donated a stem cell graft to a child with acute myeloid leukemia. J is TRBJ2-7 and V is TRBV29-1; D is ambiguous. Sequenced material: PBMCs from the stem cell graft donor, taken from the stem cell graft. The CDR3 loop reads CSVAASKTYEQYF. The CDR3 nucleotides read TGCAGCGTTGCGGCTTCTAAAACCTACGAGCAGTACTTC.